The clone carrying this T cell receptor beta chain was seen more than once but under ten times. The antigen remains unidentified. Sequenced by immunoSEQ multiplex PCR; TCRdb stores in-frame clones only, minus some. This table has 2 million to 2.5 million clones, approximately 96% appearing once. The sample belongs to a study of shared clonotypes between healthy human individuals. Turning to the study itself: The composition of the donors was a couple of women and a few men aged 18 to 49. Study-level points and caveats: Among the subsets, naive ones generally showed larger estimated richness than memory ones.

Per germline, CDR1 MNHNS and CDR2 SASEGT. Trimming cost V 7 bases and J 4 bases; bases outside gene matches: 6. The CDR3 is made up of 14 amino acids. Sequencing was performed on naive CD4+ T cells sorted from blood. Subset in this sample: CD45RA+ positively selected. The chain carries TRBV6-1 and TRBJ2-2; TRBD1 aligns across 7 bases. The TCR originated in a young man in good health. The CDR3 here is CASNTQGTTGELFF. The CDR3 nucleotides are TGTGCCAGCAATACACAGGGGACCACCGGGGAGCTGTTTTTT.